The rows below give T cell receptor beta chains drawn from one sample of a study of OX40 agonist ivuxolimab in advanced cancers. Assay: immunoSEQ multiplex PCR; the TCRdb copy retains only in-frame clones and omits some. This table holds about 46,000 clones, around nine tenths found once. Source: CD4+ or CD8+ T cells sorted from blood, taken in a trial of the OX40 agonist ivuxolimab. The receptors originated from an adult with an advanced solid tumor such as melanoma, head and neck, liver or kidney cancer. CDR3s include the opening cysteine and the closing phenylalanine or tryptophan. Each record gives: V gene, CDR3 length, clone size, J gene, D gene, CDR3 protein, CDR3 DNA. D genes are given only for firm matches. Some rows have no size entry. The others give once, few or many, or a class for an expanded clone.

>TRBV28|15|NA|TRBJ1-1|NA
CASSTAWGANTEAFF
TGTGCCAGCAGTACGGCTTGGGGGGCGAACACTGAAGCTTTCTTT
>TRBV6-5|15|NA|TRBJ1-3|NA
CASSYSENPGNTIYF
TGTGCCAGCAGTTACTCGGAGAATCCTGGAAACACCATATATTTT
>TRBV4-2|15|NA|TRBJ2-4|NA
CASSQERLAKNIQYF
TGTGCCAGCAGCCAAGAGAGGCTAGCCAAAAACATTCAGTACTTC
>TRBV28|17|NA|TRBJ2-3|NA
CASSLLTAGISTDTQYF
TGTGCCAGCAGTTTATTGACGGCGGGTATAAGCACAGATACGCAGTATTTT
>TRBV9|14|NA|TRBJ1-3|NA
CASRKSLMEDTIYF
TGTGCCAGCCGGAAATCATTAATGGAAGACACCATATATTTT
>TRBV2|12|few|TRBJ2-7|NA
CAIVGTTYEQYF
TGTGCCATCGTGGGGACAACCTACGAGCAGTACTTC
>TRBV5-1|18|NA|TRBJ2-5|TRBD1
CASSLGQGIPEYQETQYF
TGCGCCAGCAGCTTGGGACAGGGAATCCCGGAGTACCAAGAGACCCAGTACTTC
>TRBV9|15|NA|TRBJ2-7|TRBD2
CASSELAGGPDEQYF
TGTGCCAGCAGCGAGTTAGCGGGAGGGCCAGACGAGCAGTACTTC
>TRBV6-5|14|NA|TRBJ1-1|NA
CASRVGGLNTEAFF
TGTGCCAGCAGGGTGGGGGGGTTGAACACTGAAGCTTTCTTT
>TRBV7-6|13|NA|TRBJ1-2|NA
CASSPGTPYGYTF
TGTGCCAGCAGCCCCGGGACCCCCTATGGCTACACCTTC
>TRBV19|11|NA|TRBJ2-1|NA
CASIAYNEQFF
TGTGCCAGTATAGCCTACAATGAGCAGTTCTTC
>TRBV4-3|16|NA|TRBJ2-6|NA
CASSQETGSGANVLTF
TGCGCCAGCAGCCAGGAGACAGGTTCTGGGGCCAACGTCCTGACTTTC
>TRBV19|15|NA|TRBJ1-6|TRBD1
CASSIYDRGDSPLHF
TGTGCCAGTAGTATCTACGACAGGGGCGATTCACCCCTCCACTTT
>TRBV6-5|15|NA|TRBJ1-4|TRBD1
CASSYGQGAGEKLFF
TGTGCCAGCAGCTACGGACAGGGGGCAGGTGAAAAACTGTTTTTT
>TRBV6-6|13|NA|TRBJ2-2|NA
CASGGQNTGELFF
TGTGCCAGCGGCGGGCAGAACACCGGGGAGCTGTTTTTT
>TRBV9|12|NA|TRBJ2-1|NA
CASSLTSYEQFF
TGTGCCAGCAGCTTAACTAGCTATGAGCAGTTCTTC
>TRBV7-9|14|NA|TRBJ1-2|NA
CASSLTGPVGGYTF
TGTGCCAGCAGCTTAACGGGGCCGGTTGGTGGCTACACCTTC
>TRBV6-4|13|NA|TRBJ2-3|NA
CASRAPTTNTQYF
TGTGCCAGCAGGGCCCCCACTACAAATACGCAGTATTTT
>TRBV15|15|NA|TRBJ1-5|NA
CATSRDRARSQPQHF
TGTGCCACCAGCAGAGACAGGGCGCGGAGTCAGCCCCAGCATTTT
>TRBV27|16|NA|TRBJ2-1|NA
CASSLNTGWIYNEQFF
TGTGCCAGCAGTTTAAACACAGGTTGGATCTACAATGAGCAGTTCTTC
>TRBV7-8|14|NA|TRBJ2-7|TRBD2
CASSASGSGDEQYF
TGTGCCAGCTCCGCTAGCGGGAGTGGCGACGAGCAGTACTTC
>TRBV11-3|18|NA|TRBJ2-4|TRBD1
CASSLDRDSYLAKNIQYF
TGTGCCAGCAGCTTAGATCGGGACAGTTATCTAGCCAAAAACATTCAGTACTTC
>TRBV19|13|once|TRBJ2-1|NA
CASSIGGENEQFF
TGTGCCAGTAGTATTGGAGGGGAGAATGAGCAGTTCTTC